Here is one TCR beta chain with its context. Its antigen has not been determined. It has no much larger one-base neighbor in the sample; base qualities were not kept. Libraries were made using RACE. Sequencing instrument: NextSeq 500. Library preparation attached unique molecular identifiers to individual cDNA molecules for quantitative, reproducible TCR counting. As for the original processing: A median of approximately 100,000 TCRs per sample was observed, with a range of roughly 23,224 to 700,000. V, J and CDR3 annotation of the TCR reads was performed with the Decombinator software suite. To make PS versus PT1 abundance plots, every sample was subsampled to the same number of TCRs (28,000). Expanded TCRs were defined as absent before sensitization and observed at least eight times at the 2-week time point. TCRdb reprocessed the public reads (quality trimming at Q25 with fastp, clone calling with MiXCR) and kept in-frame beta chains. Entries that share a CDR3 protein sequence are merged under the most common genes and DNA. The V and J calls come from TCRdb's annotation, not from the publication. In all, the sample holds roughly 40,000 distinct CDR3 sequences, and 9.6% of those were seen once. The top ten clonotypes cover about 14% of the sample.

The record originates from a study of human T cells and chemical hapten exposure (dated by TCRdb to the early 2020s). About the study as a whole: For sensitization, 2% DPC in acetone was applied to a roughly 2 cm by roughly 2 cm area of upper inner arm skin. Patients additionally received weekly therapeutic DPC doses to the scalp throughout the roughly 26-week study period. Patch tests used Finn chambers with 0.01% DPC on the upper back, scored after 6 days by International Contact Dermatitis Research Group standards. The mostly female patient cohort included alopecia areata with under or over 50% scalp involvement, alopecia totalis and alopecia universalis. Libraries were combined into a pool for sequencing, and differences in TCR yield between samples came mainly from small differences in library volumes within the pool. In alopecia patients, the study followed how the peripheral blood TCR repertoire changed in vivo over primary and secondary sensitization to diphenylcyclopropenone (DPC), a hapten. Blood samples were taken from patients before sensitization (week 0) and then at 2, 6 and about 24 weeks after DPC sensitization. For TCR sequencing, blood came from 25 to 35 alopecia patients at anywhere from one to four time points (pre-sensitization, 2, 6 and 24 weeks). From each blood RNA sample, both TCR alpha and TCR beta chains were sequenced.

The study at large found these results: After repeated subsampling, the strength of the expansion versus patch-test correlation and the threshold at which it became significant changed. Patch test score was positively correlated with the number of PT1 expanded TCRs, with significance at thresholds 8, 16 and 32 but not at 4. Alopecia, a presumed autoimmune disease, was present in all patients, so the immune response of the patients might differ from that of healthy individuals. Significantly more large CDR3 similarity clusters were formed by expanded TCRs than by pre-sensitization or healthy control sets, consistent with antigen-driven responses. DPC sensitization did not change how many TCRs were above 1 in 1000 frequency, and no evidence was found of alterations in global repertoire structure.

Compared with germline, V lacks 7 bases and J lacks 5 bases; bases without a gene match: 11. The CDR3, cysteine through phenylalanine, is 14 amino acids long. This entry keeps only the CDR3 DNA: 42 bases, framed from base 1. For CDR1 and CDR2, the germline V gene lists MNHEY and SVGEGT. In the paper's terms, the time point label means: patch test 2, 6 weeks after DPC sensitization. This specimen's treatment or condition label, per the study, means: therapeutic diphenylcyclopropenone sensitization with weekly scalp DPC. Total RNA was extracted from unfractionated whole blood that had been collected in Tempus Blood RNA tubes. Blood at each patch-test visit was drawn before the patch test was applied. Patients were considered eligible if aged 18 to 70, diagnosed with alopecia and deemed suitable for DPC therapy, and patients were excluded if pregnant.

The TCR sequence derives from a woman in her 30s with alopecia areata. Some clones in this sample may be carry-over from other donors' samples. The sample here was whole blood, taken in connection with sensitization to the hapten diphenylcyclopropenone (DPC). The chain links TRBV6-2 or TRBV6-3 with TRBJ2-7, with 7 middle bases fitting TRBD1. CDR3 region: CASTLGQPGDEQYF. The nucleotides read TGTGCCAGCACGTTGGGACAGCCGGGTGACGAGCAGTACTTC.